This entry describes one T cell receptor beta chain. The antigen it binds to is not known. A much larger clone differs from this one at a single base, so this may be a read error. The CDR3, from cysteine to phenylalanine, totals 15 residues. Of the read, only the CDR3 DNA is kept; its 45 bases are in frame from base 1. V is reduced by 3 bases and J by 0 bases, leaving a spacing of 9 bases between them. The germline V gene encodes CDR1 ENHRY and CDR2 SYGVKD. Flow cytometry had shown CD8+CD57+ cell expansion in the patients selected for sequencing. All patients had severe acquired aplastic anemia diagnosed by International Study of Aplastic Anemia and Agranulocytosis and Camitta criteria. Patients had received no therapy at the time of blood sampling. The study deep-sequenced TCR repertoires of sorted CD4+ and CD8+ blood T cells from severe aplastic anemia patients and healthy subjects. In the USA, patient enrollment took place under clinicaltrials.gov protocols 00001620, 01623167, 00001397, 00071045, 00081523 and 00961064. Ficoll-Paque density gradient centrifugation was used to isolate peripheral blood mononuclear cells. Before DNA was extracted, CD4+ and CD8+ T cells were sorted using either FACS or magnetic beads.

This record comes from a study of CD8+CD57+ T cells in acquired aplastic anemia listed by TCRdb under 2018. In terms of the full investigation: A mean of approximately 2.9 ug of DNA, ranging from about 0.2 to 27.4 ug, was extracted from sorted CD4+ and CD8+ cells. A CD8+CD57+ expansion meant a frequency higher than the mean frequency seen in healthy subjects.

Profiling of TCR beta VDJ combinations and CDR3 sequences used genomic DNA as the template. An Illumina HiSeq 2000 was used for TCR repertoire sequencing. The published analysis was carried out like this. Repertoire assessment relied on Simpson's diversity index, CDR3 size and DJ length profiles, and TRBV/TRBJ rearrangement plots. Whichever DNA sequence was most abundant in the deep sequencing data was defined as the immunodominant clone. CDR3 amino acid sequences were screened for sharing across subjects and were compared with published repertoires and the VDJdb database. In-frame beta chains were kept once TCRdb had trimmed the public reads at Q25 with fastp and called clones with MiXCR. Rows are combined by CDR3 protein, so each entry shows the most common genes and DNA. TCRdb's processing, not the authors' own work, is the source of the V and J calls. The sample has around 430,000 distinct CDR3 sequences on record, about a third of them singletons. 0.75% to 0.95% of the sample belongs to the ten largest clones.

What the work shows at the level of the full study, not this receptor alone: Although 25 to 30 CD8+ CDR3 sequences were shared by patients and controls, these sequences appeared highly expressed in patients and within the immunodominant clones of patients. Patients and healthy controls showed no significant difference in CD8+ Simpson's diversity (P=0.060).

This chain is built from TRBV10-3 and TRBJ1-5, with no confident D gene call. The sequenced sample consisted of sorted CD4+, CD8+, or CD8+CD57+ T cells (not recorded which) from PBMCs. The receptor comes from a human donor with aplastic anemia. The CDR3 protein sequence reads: CAISERSPSNQPQHF. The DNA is TGTGCCATCAGTGAACGGTCACCTAGCAATCAGCCCCAGCATTTT.